This T cell receptor beta chain emerged from a study of technical replicates of blood from a handful of donors. Generated by immunoSEQ multiplex PCR, the TCRdb table keeps only in-frame clones and is missing some. The sample includes 83,000 or so clones, approximately 92% of them seen just once. The CDR3 is made up of 15 amino acids. CDR1 is SGHRS, CDR2 YFSETQ, per germline. V dropped 0 bases and J dropped 8; count of bases not matched to a gene: 8. This TCR came from a human donor in good health. Specimen: T cells isolated from PBMCs. The V and J genes are TRBV5-1 and TRBJ1-5; 7 bases agree with TRBD1. The CDR3 sequence: CASSLGATGREPQHF. For the CDR3, the DNA is TGCGCCAGCAGCTTGGGGGCGACAGGGCGTGAGCCCCAGCATTTT. Drawing the rest from reference TRBV5-1 and TRBJ1-5, the complete variable domain is KAGVTQTPRYLIKTRGQQVTLSCSPISGHRSVSWYQQTPGQGLQFLFEYFSETQRNKGNFPGRFSGRQFSNSRSEMNVSTLELGDSALYLCASSLGATGREPQHFGDGTRLSIL.